One sample yielded the 19 T cell receptor beta chains listed below, sequenced in a study of T cell changes during pregnancy in multiple sclerosis. Assay used: immunoSEQ multiplex PCR; TCRdb lists only in-frame clones, some missing. In the table there are about 44,000 clones, 80% to 95% of which are singletons. The specimen was CD4+ T cells from peripheral blood mononuclear cells, collected before pregnancy. All receptors derive from a female donor with multiple sclerosis, enrolled in a pregnancy study.

The V gene is TRBV4-1, the J gene TRBJ2-1; TRBD2 matches 12 bases. CDR3 length: 20 amino acids. The germline V gene has CDR1 MGHRA and CDR2 YSYEKL. With V trimmed by 3 bases and J by 4 bases, 16 bases remained unmatched. The CDR3 nucleotides are TGCGCCAGCAGCCAGTCGGGGCTGACTAGCGGGGGAGCAGGTTACAATGAGCAGTTCTTC. Its protein product is CASSQSGLTSGGAGYNEQFF.

CDR3 protein: CASRSGGASTGELFF. For the CDR3, the DNA is TGTGCCAGCAGATCTGGAGGGGCGAGTACCGGGGAGCTGTTTTTT. The chain recombines TRBV7-3 with TRBJ2-2; D may be TRBD2 (6 bases). Germline lookup yields CDR1 SGHTA and CDR2 FQGTGA. The CDR3 is 15 residues long. Trimming shortened V by 6 bases and J by 5 bases, and 16 bases separated the two germline ends.

The chain joins TRBV28 to TRBJ1-5, with 8 bases that match TRBD1. Germline trimming cut 2 bases from V and 6 bases from J; bases unmatched to any gene: 9. CDR3 length equals 16 residues. Germline lookup yields CDR1 MDHEN and CDR2 SYDVKM. The CDR3 region has the DNA TGTGCCAGCAGTTTAAGGAGACAGGGGAGTTTTCAGCCCCAGCATTTT. The encoded protein is CASSLRRQGSFQPQHF.

The CDR3 nucleotides are TGTGCCAGCAGCTTTTTCGGTGGGGGGTGGGACGAGCAGTACTTC. Translating gives CASSFFGGGWDEQYF. V is TRBV11-2 and J is TRBJ2-7; possible D gene TRBD2, 6 bases. The CDR3 length is 15 residues. The V and J ends lost 3 bases and 5 bases respectively, with 17 bases between them. Germline loops: CDR1 SGHAT, CDR2 FQNNGV.

The CDR3 DNA reads TGTGCCAGCAGCCAAGGACTAACCGGGAGTCAGAGGAGTGAGCAGTTCTTC. As protein: CASSQGLTGSQRSEQFF. V and J are TRBV4-2 and TRBJ2-1, with D tentatively TRBD2 (6 bases). Trimming took off 1 base at V and 9 bases at J, with 22 bases between the two ends. CDR1 is LGHNA, CDR2 YNFKEQ, per germline. This CDR3 is built from 17 residues.

The chain combines TRBV5-1 with TRBJ2-1; 7 bases match TRBD2. The CDR3 loop spans 14 amino acids. The germline gives CDR1 SGHRS, CDR2 YFSETQ. With V trimmed by 5 bases and J by 0 bases, 2 bases remained unmatched. The CDR3 is CASRPGGSYNEQFF. In DNA form, the CDR3 reads TGCGCCAGCAGACCGGGGGGCTCCTACAATGAGCAGTTCTTC.

The chain is built from TRBV7-7 and TRBJ2-1; a weak D match, TRBD1 (6 bases). There are 15 residues in the CDR3. Trimming stripped 6 bases from V and 3 bases from J, with 15 bases between. Looked up from germline, CDR1 is SSHAT and CDR2 is FNYEAQ (reference sequence). Here the CDR3 reads CASSTGTTHYNEQFF. The CDR3 coding sequence is TGTGCCAGCAGTACCGGGACAACCCACTACAATGAGCAGTTCTTC.

The chain joins TRBV6-6 to TRBJ2-5; possible D gene TRBD2, 5 bases. This CDR3 spans 14 amino acids. Germline loops: CDR1 MNHNY, CDR2 SVGAGI (reference sequence). V lost 5 bases, J lost 2 bases, and 12 bases lay in between. CDR3 sequence (DNA): TGTGCCAGCAGTAACGGACTCTTTCAAGAGACCCAGTACTTC. Its protein is CASSNGLFQETQYF.

The gene calls are TRBV29-1 and TRBJ2-5, with 10 bases that match TRBD2. V lost 7 bases and J lost 5; bases outside the gene matches: 7. CDR1 is SQVTM, CDR2 ANQGSEA, per germline. CDR3 size: 13 residues. CDR3 sequence reads: CSAYLLAGETQYF. Here the CDR3 DNA reads TGCAGCGCATATCTACTAGCGGGGGAGACCCAGTACTTC.

This clone was counted a few times. The chain is built from TRBV15 and TRBJ1-1; TRBD1 agrees at 7 bases. The CDR3 length is 14 residues. J lost 11 bases, V lost 3 bases, and 12 bases had no gene match. Germline V gene lookup returns CDR1 LNHNV and CDR2 YYDKDF (reference sequence). Here the CDR3 DNA reads TGTGCCACCAGCAGGCAGACAGGGACCGAACTGGCTTTCTTT. Residues: CATSRQTGTELAFF.

The V gene is TRBV19, the J gene TRBJ2-3; TRBD1 agrees at 7 bases. The CDR3 spans 14 residues. The ends lost 7 bases at V and 6 bases at J; junction bases unmatched: 10. Per the germline V gene, CDR1 is LNHDA and CDR2 is SQIVND (reference sequence). CDR3 loop: CASKDRPGPDTQYF. The CDR3 DNA sequence: TGTGCCAGTAAGGACAGGCCGGGTCCGGATACGCAGTATTTT.

The CDR3 loop is CASSPPGTIYEQYF. CDR3 in DNA: TGTGCCAGCAGCCCCCCCGGGACAATCTACGAGCAGTACTTC. The chain uses TRBV4-2 and TRBJ2-7; D is possibly TRBD1 (6 bases). Germline values: CDR1 LGHNA, CDR2 YNFKEQ. This CDR3 has 14 residues. V was pared by 4 bases and J by 3 bases, with 13 bases between.

This chain uses TRBV10-3 with TRBJ2-3, with 9 bases identical to TRBD2. CDR3 length: 13 amino acids. V trimming: 10 bases; J trimming: 4 bases; junction bases outside the gene matches: 6. Germline V gene sequence: CDR1 ENHRY, CDR2 SYGVKD. CDR3 nucleotide sequence: TGTGCCAGCAAGCGGGAGGCCCCAGATACGCAGTATTTT. Translated, it gives CASKREAPDTQYF.

For the CDR3, the DNA is TGTGCCAGCTCACCGAGCCTGACACCGAACACTGAAGCTTTCTTT. This translates into CASSPSLTPNTEAFF. The chain employs TRBV18 and TRBJ1-1; no definite D call. The germline V and J ends were trimmed by 3 bases and 1 base, with 12 bases remaining between them. There are 15 residues in the CDR3. The germline CDR1 and CDR2 sequences are KGHSH and LQKENI. The complete variable domain, with remaining parts taken from reference TRBV18 and TRBJ1-1, reads NAGVMQNPRHLVRRRGQEARLRCSPMKGHSHVYWYRQLPEEGLKFMVYLQKENIIDESGMPKERFSAEFPKEGPSILRIQQVVRGDSAAYFCASSPSLTPNTEAFFGQGTRLTVV.

This chain links TRBV28 with TRBJ2-2; D gene unclear. V lost 2 bases and J lost 4, with 8 bases in between. CDR3 length: 14 amino acids. From germline, CDR1 is MDHEN and CDR2 SYDVKM. CDR3 sequence: CASSLVTGTGELFF. CDR3 nucleotide sequence: TGTGCCAGCAGTTTAGTTACGGGCACCGGGGAGCTGTTTTTT.

This clone was picked up a small number of times. V and J are TRBV28 and TRBJ2-5; perhaps TRBD2 as D (5 bases). Germline loops: CDR1 MDHEN, CDR2 SYDVKM. V was shortened by 6 bases and J by 5 bases, with 16 bases between the two germline ends. The CDR3 consists of 14 residues. CDR3 sequence reads: CASSRGIRGETQYF. For the CDR3, the DNA is TGTGCCAGCAGCCGAGGTATCAGAGGGGAGACCCAGTACTTC.

V and J are TRBV14 and TRBJ2-2; 14 nucleotides line up with TRBD2. CDR3 length: 20 residues. J lost 5 bases, V lost 1 base, and 12 bases had no gene match. The V gene's germline CDR1 is SGHDN and CDR2 FVKESK. The CDR3 protein is CASSQGRLAGGPLETGELFF. CDR3 DNA sequence: TGTGCCAGCAGCCAAGGTAGACTAGCGGGAGGGCCTCTGGAGACCGGGGAGCTGTTTTTT. Variable domain in full (rest from reference TRBV14 and TRBJ2-2): EAGVTQFPSHSVIEKGQTVTLRCDPISGHDNLYWYRRVMGKEIKFLLHFVKESKQDESGMPNNRFLAERTGGTYSTLKVQPAELEDSGVYFCASSQGRLAGGPLETGELFFGEGSRLTVL.

The chain couples TRBV28 to TRBJ1-2, with D unresolved. The CDR3 runs to 13 residues. The ends were cut back, 3 bases at V and 4 bases at J, with 9 bases in the middle. Germline CDR1 is MDHEN and CDR2 is SYDVKM. CDR3 bases: TGTGCCAGCAGTTTTACAGCTCGCTATGGCTACACCTTC. This sequence encodes CASSFTARYGYTF.

The chain carries TRBV2 and TRBJ2-3, with D possibly matching TRBD2 (5 bases). The germline V gene encodes CDR1 SNHLY and CDR2 FYNNEI. This CDR3 has 14 amino acids. V was clipped by 6 bases and J by 0 bases, with 10 bases between them. Written as DNA, the CDR3 is TGTGCCAGCAGGGTGACTACCAGCACAGATACGCAGTATTTT. Translation: CASRVTTSTDTQYF.